This T cell receptor (beta chain) is from a study of blood T cell repertoires in COVID-19. On the study more broadly: Acute and convalescent COVID-19 specimens originated in the United States, Italy and Spain.

Authors' processing steps: Counts of nucleated cells, estimated from reference gene primer amplification, were obtained. Assay: immunoSEQ multiplex PCR; the TCRdb copy retains only in-frame clones and omits some. That table supplies the V and J calls and clone size; D and trimming were determined from the DNA. The repertoire holds approximately 220,000 clones, with less than 85% as singletons. Germline-derived CDR1 and CDR2 are MNHEY and SVGAGI. Trimming took off 7 bases at V and 7 bases at J, with 11 bases between the two ends. This CDR3 has 12 residues. The study recruited people aged roughly 18 to 100 years across approximately 25 US areas. Recovery among Cohort 3 donors was established by two negative PCRs, clearance, or symptom resolution.

The source material was PBMCs or T cells enriched from blood (not recorded which). This chain connects TRBV6-5 to TRBJ1-5, with D unresolved. This receptor was taken from a man in his forties or fifties who had recovered from COVID-19. CDR3 DNA sequence: TGTGCCAGCACCGGGTATGGACAGCCCCAGCATTTT. It encodes CASTGYGQPQHF.